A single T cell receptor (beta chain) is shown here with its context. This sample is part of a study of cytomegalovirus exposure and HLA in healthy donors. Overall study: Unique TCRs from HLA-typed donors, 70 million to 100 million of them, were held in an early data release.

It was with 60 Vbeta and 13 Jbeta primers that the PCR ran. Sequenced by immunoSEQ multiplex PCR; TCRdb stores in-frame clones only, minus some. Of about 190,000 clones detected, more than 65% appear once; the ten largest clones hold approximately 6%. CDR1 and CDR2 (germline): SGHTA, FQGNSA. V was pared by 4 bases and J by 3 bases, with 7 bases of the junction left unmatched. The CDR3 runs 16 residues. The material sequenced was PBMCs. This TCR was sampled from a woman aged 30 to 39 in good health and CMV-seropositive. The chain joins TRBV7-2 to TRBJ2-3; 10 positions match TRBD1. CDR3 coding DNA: TGTGCCAGCAGCTCGCCGGGACAGGGGACGACAGATACGCAGTATTTT. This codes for CASSSPGQGTTDTQYF.